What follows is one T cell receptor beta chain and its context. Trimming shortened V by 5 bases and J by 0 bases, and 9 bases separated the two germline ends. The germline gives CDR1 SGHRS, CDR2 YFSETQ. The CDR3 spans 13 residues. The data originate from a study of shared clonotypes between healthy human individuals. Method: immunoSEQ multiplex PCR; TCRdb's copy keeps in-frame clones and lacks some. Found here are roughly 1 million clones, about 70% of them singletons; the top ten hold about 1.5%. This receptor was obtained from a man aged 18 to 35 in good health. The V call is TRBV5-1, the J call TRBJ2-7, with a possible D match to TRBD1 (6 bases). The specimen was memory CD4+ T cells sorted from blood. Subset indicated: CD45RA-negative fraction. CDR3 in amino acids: CASSGQNSYEQYF. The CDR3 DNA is TGCGCCAGCAGTGGACAGAACTCCTACGAGCAGTACTTC.